These 27 T cell receptor beta chains were sequenced from one sample in a study of T cell responses to AZD1222 COVID-19 vaccine. The assay was immunoSEQ multiplex PCR, and TCRdb's table has in-frame clones only and misses some. Of about 120,000 clones in the sample, approximately 90% are singletons; the top ten hold roughly 2.4%. The sample was peripheral blood, taken on day 0 of AZD1222 vaccination. The receptor source for this set is an adult in good health.

The chain has TRBV28 and TRBJ1-3; 7 positions match TRBD1. V dropped 6 bases and J dropped 2; count of bases not matched to a gene: 4. Germline V gene sequence: CDR1 MDHEN, CDR2 SYDVKM. This CDR3 has 14 amino acids. CDR3 sequence: CASSNRGPGNTIYF. For the CDR3, the DNA is TGTGCCAGCAGCAATAGGGGGCCTGGAAACACCATATATTTT.

This clone was observed a single time. J is TRBJ1-2 and V is TRBV5-6; D call uncertain. The CDR3 is 15 amino acids. Germline CDR1 and CDR2: SGHDT and YYEEEE. V lost 5 bases and J 2 bases, leaving 16 bases between the germline ends. The DNA of the CDR3 is TGTGCCAGCAGTAACCCCCTCGGGGAAAACTATGGCTACACCTTC. This codes for CASSNPLGENYGYTF.

The rearrangement links TRBV28 to TRBJ1-2; 7 nucleotides line up with TRBD1. The V gene end was trimmed by 6 bases and the J gene end by 10 bases; junction bases not matched to a gene: 11. Germline CDR1 is MDHEN and CDR2 is SYDVKM. This CDR3 comprises 13 residues. CDR3 DNA: TGTGCCAGCAGCCCTCCCGGACAGGTGGCCTACACCTTC. Translating it yields CASSPPGQVAYTF.

The J gene is TRBJ1-1, the V gene TRBV30, with D perhaps matching TRBD1 (6 bases). The CDR3 consists of 14 residues. Trimming pared 6 bases from V and 3 bases from J, leaving 17 bases between. Germline values: CDR1 GTSNPN, CDR2 SVGIG (reference sequence). The CDR3 nucleotides read TGTGCCTGCCATACAGGGATGGTTCACACTGAAGCTTTCTTT. Protein: CACHTGMVHTEAFF.

The V and J genes are TRBV30 and TRBJ1-6; TRBD1 matches at 7 bases. Germline trimming cut 2 bases from V and 2 bases from J; bases unmatched to any gene: 3. This CDR3 region has 15 residues. Germline CDR1 reads GTSNPN; CDR2 reads SVGIG (reference sequence). Written as DNA, the CDR3 is TGTGCCTGGAGTATTACAGGGGCCTATAATTCACCCCTCCACTTT. Protein product: CAWSITGAYNSPLHF. The full variable domain, in which reference TRBV30 and TRBJ1-6 provide the parts outside the CDR3, is SQTIHQWPATLVQPVGSPLSLECTVEGTSNPNLYWYRQAAGRGLQLLFYSVGIGQISSEVPQNLSASRPQDRQFILSSKKLLLSDSGFYLCAWSITGAYNSPLHFGNGTRLTVT.

This clone was picked up one time. J is TRBJ2-5 and V is TRBV7-2; D is unclear. CDR1 is SGHTA, CDR2 FQGNSA, per germline. The CDR3 spans 15 residues. With 3 bases removed from V and 2 bases from J, the gap between germline ends came to 13 bases. The CDR3 spells CASSFGGEIQETQYF. Here the CDR3 DNA reads TGTGCCAGCAGCTTCGGCGGAGAGATTCAAGAGACCCAGTACTTC.

V gene TRBV3-1 (or the pseudogene TRBV3-2) combines with J gene TRBJ2-3; 10 nucleotides agree with TRBD2. Germline CDR1 reads LGHDT; CDR2 reads YNNKEL (reference sequence). J gave up 2 bases and V 5 bases, and 7 bases lay outside the gene matches. The CDR3 covers 16 residues. This CDR3 reads CASSSVLAGVTDTQYF. In nucleotides, the CDR3 is TGTGCCAGCAGCTCAGTCCTAGCGGGAGTCACAGATACGCAGTATTTT.

This sequence joins TRBV28 and TRBJ1-3, with TRBD1 matching over 8 bases. Germline CDR1 is MDHEN and CDR2 is SYDVKM. Unmatched junction bases numbered 6, after V lost 2 bases and J lost 0 bases. CDR3 length equals 17 residues. The CDR3 loop reads CASSLPTGAPSGNTIYF. For the CDR3, the DNA is TGTGCCAGCAGTTTACCGACAGGGGCCCCCTCTGGAAACACCATATATTTT.

This sequence joins TRBV19 and TRBJ2-7; TRBD1 agrees at 9 bases. After removal of 5 bases from V and 2 bases from J, the junction contained 4 bases not matched to a gene. This CDR3 is built from 14 residues. The germline CDR1 and CDR2 sequences are LNHDA and SQIVND (reference sequence). The chain's CDR3 is CASSADRGAYEQYF. In DNA, the CDR3 is TGTGCCAGTAGTGCCGACAGGGGGGCCTACGAGCAGTACTTC.

The rearrangement uses TRBV6-6 and TRBJ1-5; 7 nucleotides match TRBD1. The J segment lost 5 bases and the V segment lost 6 bases, leaving 7 bases of the junction unmatched. Germline lookup yields CDR1 MNHNY and CDR2 SVGAGI (reference sequence). The CDR3 sequence is 14 residues long. CDR3 coding DNA: TGTGCCAGCAGCCCACAGGGGCGCGATCAGCCCCAGCATTTT. Translating it yields CASSPQGRDQPQHF.

This CDR3 is CASSVSKGGLAGYNEQFF. CDR3 nucleotides: TGTGCCAGCAGCGTCTCAAAGGGGGGGCTAGCGGGATACAATGAGCAGTTCTTC. The chain uses TRBV3-1 (or the pseudogene TRBV3-2) and TRBJ2-1; 9 bases agree with TRBD2. Germline assignment: CDR1 LGHDT and CDR2 YNNKEL (reference sequence). With V trimmed by 5 bases and J by 4 bases, 15 bases remained unmatched. This CDR3 is built from 18 residues.

The rearrangement uses TRBV28 and TRBJ1-2, with D perhaps TRBD1 (6 bases). Trimming stripped 6 bases from V and 4 bases from J, with 18 bases between. Germline V gene data show CDR1 as MDHEN and CDR2 as SYDVKM. CDR3 length: 15 residues. The CDR3 spells CASRPQQGGGYGYTF. The CDR3 DNA sequence: TGTGCCAGCAGGCCCCAACAGGGAGGCGGCTATGGCTACACCTTC.

This clone was detected only once. The V call is TRBV10-1, the J call TRBJ1-5, with 8 nucleotides matching TRBD1. This CDR3 region has 18 residues. With V trimmed by 6 bases and J by 0 bases, 13 bases remained unmatched. Germline V gene data show CDR1 as WNHNN and CDR2 as SYGVQD (reference sequence). The CDR3 reads CASRIRSTGADSNQPQHF. The CDR3 DNA reads as TGCGCCAGCAGGATCCGGTCGACAGGGGCTGATAGCAATCAGCCCCAGCATTTT.

The chain carries TRBV9 and TRBJ2-1; D uncertain. V shed 4 bases and J shed 8 bases, with 19 bases lying between them. The CDR3 spans 15 residues. Germline CDR1 is SGDLS and CDR2 is YYNGEE. The DNA of the CDR3 is TGTGCCAGCAGCCCACCTCTTTCCCTAACGGATGAGCAGTTCTTC. Translated, it gives CASSPPLSLTDEQFF.

This chain connects TRBV3-1 (or the pseudogene TRBV3-2) to TRBJ1-6; D not certain. The CDR3 runs 14 residues. The germline V gene encodes CDR1 LGHDT and CDR2 YNNKEL (reference sequence). Trimming pared 1 base from V and 8 bases from J, leaving 9 bases between. The CDR3 DNA follows: TGTGCCAGCAGCCAAGCTTGGACGGATTCACCCCTCCACTTT. It encodes CASSQAWTDSPLHF.

This chain links TRBV28 with TRBJ1-2; D is ambiguous. The CDR3 is 13 amino acids. Trimming stripped 10 bases from V and 6 bases from J, with 18 bases between. Germline V CDR1 and CDR2: MDHEN, SYDVKM. CDR3 coding DNA: TGTGCCACCTGCCGGTCAGGAAGAGATGGCTACACCTTC. Its protein product is CATCRSGRDGYTF.

The chain is built from TRBV6-1 and TRBJ1-3; D not resolved. The CDR3 covers 14 residues. Germline V gene sequence: CDR1 MNHNS, CDR2 SASEGT. Trimming took off 3 bases at V and 2 bases at J, with 8 bases between the two ends. CDR3 coding DNA: TGTGCCAGCAGTGAGATTCCCCCTGGAAACACCATATATTTT. This gives the protein CASSEIPPGNTIYF.

Comments on this clone: The sample carries other DNA sequences with the same CDR3. This chain uses TRBV11-3 with TRBJ2-7, with a tentative D call TRBD2 (6 bases). Per germline, CDR1 SGHNT and CDR2 YENEEA. With 4 bases removed from V and 0 bases from J, the gap between germline ends came to 7 bases. This CDR3 region has 13 residues. CDR3 coding DNA: TGTGCCAGCAGCTCCGGGAGCTCCTACGAGCAGTACTTC. Its translation: CASSSGSSYEQYF.

The DNA of the CDR3 is TGTGCCAGCAGCTTGAAGGTATCAACCTACGAGCAGTACTTC. It encodes CASSLKVSTYEQYF. The chain links TRBV5-6 to TRBJ2-7; the D is unclear. The CDR3 has 14 residues. The germline CDR1 and CDR2 sequences are SGHDT and YYEEEE. Trimming took off 1 base at V and 2 bases at J, with 10 bases between the two ends.

The chain links TRBV10-2 to TRBJ2-2; 9 bases map to TRBD2. V gave up 5 bases and J gave up 1 base; unmatched junction bases: 2. The germline V gene has CDR1 WSHSY and CDR2 SAAADI. This CDR3 has 15 residues. The CDR3 sequence is CASSTSGLNTGELFF. CDR3 bases: TGCGCCAGCAGTACTAGCGGGCTGAACACCGGGGAGCTGTTTTTT.

The rearrangement links TRBV11-1 to TRBJ2-7; 12 bases are shared with TRBD1. J lost 5 bases, V lost 3 bases, and 2 bases had no gene match. The CDR3 runs 14 residues. Germline V CDR1 and CDR2: SGHAT, FQDESV (reference sequence). For the CDR3, the DNA is TGTGCCAGCAGCTTGGGACAGGGGGCACACGAGCAGTACTTC. Translating it yields CASSLGQGAHEQYF.

This chain uses TRBV9 with TRBJ2-1; 9 nucleotides agree with TRBD2. The CDR3 runs to 14 residues. Looked up from germline, CDR1 is SGDLS and CDR2 is YYNGEE. The J segment lost 6 bases and the V segment lost 5 bases, leaving 6 bases of the junction unmatched. CDR3 amino acids: CASSPGLARNEQFF. In nucleotides, the CDR3 is TGTGCCAGCAGTCCGGGACTAGCACGCAATGAGCAGTTCTTC.

The genes are TRBV27 and TRBJ2-7; 10 nucleotides match TRBD2. The CDR3 has 14 residues. Germline values: CDR1 MNHEY, CDR2 SMNVEV (reference sequence). V trimming: 5 bases; J trimming: 4 bases; junction bases outside the gene matches: 5. Here the CDR3 DNA reads TGTGCCAGCAGTAAGGGACTAGCGCCTTACGAGCAGTACTTC. Translated, it gives CASSKGLAPYEQYF.

The rearrangement joins TRBV24-1 to TRBJ2-3, with TRBD1 matching over 9 bases. Germline V gene sequence: CDR1 KGHDR, CDR2 SFDVKD. V was clipped by 1 base and J by 3 bases; unmatched bases: 10. The length of the CDR3 is 18 residues. CDR3 in amino acids: CATSDLGDRGSTTDTQYF. CDR3 bases: TGTGCCACCAGTGATTTAGGTGACAGGGGGTCCACAACAGATACGCAGTATTTT.

The rearrangement uses TRBV6-4 and TRBJ2-3; 8 bases map to TRBD1. The germline V gene encodes CDR1 MRHNA and CDR2 SNTAGT. After removal of 0 bases from V and 2 bases from J, the junction contained 7 bases not matched to a gene. This CDR3 contains 17 residues. Here the CDR3 reads CASSDSQGVGATDTQYF. CDR3 DNA: TGTGCCAGCAGTGACTCACAGGGGGTTGGGGCCACAGATACGCAGTATTTT.

This chain joins TRBV3-1 (or the pseudogene TRBV3-2) and TRBJ1-1, with D possibly matching TRBD1 (6 bases). CDR1 is LGHDT and CDR2 is YNNKEL in the germline V gene (reference sequence). The CDR3 consists of 15 residues. Trimming cost V 0 bases and J 5 bases, with 13 bases left between them. DNA for the CDR3: TGTGCCAGCAGCCAAGAGGGGGCGCGAAATACTGAAGCTTTCTTT. This sequence encodes CASSQEGARNTEAFF.

This chain's CDR3 is CASSYRTSGREGGYEQYF. The CDR3 bases are TGTGCCAGCAGCTACCGGACTAGCGGGAGAGAGGGAGGCTACGAGCAGTACTTC. The chain combines TRBV5-6 with TRBJ2-7; 13 nucleotides match TRBD2. The CDR3 covers 18 residues. V was pared by 3 bases and J by 3 bases, with 12 bases of the junction left unmatched. Germline CDR1 reads SGHDT; CDR2 reads YYEEEE.